This TCR beta chain was profiled in a study of CD8+ T cells in alopecia areata. General study results and limits: Tissue-resident alphabeta T cells belonging to normal skin likewise get sequenced within scalp specimens. A great number of expanded lesional clones endured in scalp and blood during tofacitinib.

To note about this clone: What it binds is unknown.

This CDR3 is built from 14 residues. Trimming stripped 7 bases from V and 0 bases from J, with 7 bases between. The germline gives CDR1 SGHDN, CDR2 FVKESK. The treatment: oral pan-JAK inhibitor, 5-10 mg twice daily. Collected material from alopecia areata patients comprised lesional scalp punch biopsies and peripheral blood. Both CD4+ and CD8+ T cells were separated by sorting PBMCs. cDNA reverse transcribed from extracted RNA served as the sequencing template. Repertoires were generated with immunoSEQ multiplex PCR, while TCRdb's copy carries only in-frame clones and drops some. The sample lists around 190,000 clones, more than 55% occurring once.

This TCR was sampled from a human donor with alopecia areata. This rearrangement joins TRBV14 to TRBJ1-6, with D possibly being TRBD1 (5 bases). The sequenced sample was CD4+ T cells sorted from blood, obtained between weeks 49 and 50, from a patient treated with tofacitinib. The CDR3 DNA is TGTGCCAGCACAGGGAGCTCCTATAATTCACCCCTCCACTTT. This encodes CASTGSSYNSPLHF.